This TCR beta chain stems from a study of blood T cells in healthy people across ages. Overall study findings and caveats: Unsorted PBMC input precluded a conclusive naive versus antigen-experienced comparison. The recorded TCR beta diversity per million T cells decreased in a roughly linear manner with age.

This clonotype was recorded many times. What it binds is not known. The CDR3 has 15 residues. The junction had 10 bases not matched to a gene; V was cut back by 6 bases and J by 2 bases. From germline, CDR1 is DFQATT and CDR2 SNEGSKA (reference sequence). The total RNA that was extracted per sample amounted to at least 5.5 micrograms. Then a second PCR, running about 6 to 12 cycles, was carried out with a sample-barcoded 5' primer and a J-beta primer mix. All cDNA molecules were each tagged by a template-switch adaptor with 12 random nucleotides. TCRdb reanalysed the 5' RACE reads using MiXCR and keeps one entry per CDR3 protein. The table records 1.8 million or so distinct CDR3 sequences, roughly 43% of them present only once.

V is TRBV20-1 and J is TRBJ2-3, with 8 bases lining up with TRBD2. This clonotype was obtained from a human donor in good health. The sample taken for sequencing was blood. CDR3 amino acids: CSAGGAGEPTDTQYF. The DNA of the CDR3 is TGCAGTGCCGGAGGAGCGGGGGAGCCCACAGATACGCAGTATTTT.